This T cell receptor beta chain originates from a study of identical twins. This clonotype has at least ten counts. CDR1 is LGHDT, CDR2 YNNKEL, per germline (reference sequence). There are 14 residues in the CDR3. V lost 3 bases to trimming and J lost 7 bases; unmatched junction nucleotides: 4. TCRdb fed the 5' RACE reads into MiXCR, producing one record per CDR3 protein. Here the sample spans some 1,700,000 distinct CDR3 sequences, under 35% being singletons. The clonotype was recovered from a newborn girl in good health. Sequencing was done on a sample of cord blood. The rearrangement joins TRBV3-1 to TRBJ1-5; 9 nucleotides align to TRBD1. For the CDR3, the DNA is TGTGCCAGCAGCCATGGGACAGGGAACCAGCCCCAGCATTTT. This encodes CASSHGTGNQPQHF.